Listed below are T cell receptor beta chains from one sample, sequenced in a study of T cell responses to AZD1222 COVID-19 vaccine. This table comes from immunoSEQ multiplex PCR, and its TCRdb copy is limited to in-frame clones, with some not included. The sample has about 86,000 clones, roughly 90% seen once. Source: peripheral blood, taken on day 0 of AZD1222 vaccination. The source of these receptors is an adult in good health. CDR3s include the opening cysteine and the closing phenylalanine or tryptophan. The order of the fields is clone size, J gene, V gene, D gene, CDR3 length, CDR3 DNA, CDR3 protein. D genes are given only for firm matches. Size is stated for part of the rows, as once, few or many counts, or as a class when the clone is expanded.

-,TRBJ2-3,TRBV28,-,15,TGTGCCAGCAGTTTTCGATCCGGGACGGGAGATACGCAGTATTTT,CASSFRSGTGDTQYF
-,TRBJ1-6,TRBV5-5,-,15,TGTGCCAGCAGCCTATGGGACAAAAATAATTCACCCCTCCACTTT,CASSLWDKNNSPLHF
-,TRBJ2-2,TRBV6-5,-,13,TGTGCCAGCAGTAATCAACCCACCGGGGAGCTGTTTTTT,CASSNQPTGELFF
-,TRBJ1-5,TRBV5-8,-,17,TGTGCCAGCAGCTTGGCCTTGGGGGGAATGAGCAATCAGCCCCAGCATTTT,CASSLALGGMSNQPQHF
-,TRBJ1-1,TRBV5-1,-,14,TGCGCCAGCAGCTTGACCGCAGGGAACACTGAAGCTTTCTTT,CASSLTAGNTEAFF
-,TRBJ2-7,TRBV3-1/TRBV3-2,-,15,TGTGCCAGCAGCTTTACCGGGACGGAAACCTACGAGCAGTACTTC,CASSFTGTETYEQYF
-,TRBJ1-1,TRBV7-9,TRBD1,15,TGTGCCAGCAGCTTAGAGGGACAGTTGAACACTGAAGCTTTCTTT,CASSLEGQLNTEAFF
-,TRBJ2-1,TRBV24-1,TRBD2,15,TGTGCCACCATGAGTAGTAGCGGGGGGGCATTTGAGCAGTTCTTC,CATMSSSGGAFEQFF
-,TRBJ1-2,TRBV14,-,13,TGTGCCAGCAGCCAGAAGGGTCTCTATGGCTACACCTTC,CASSQKGLYGYTF
-,TRBJ2-2,TRBV7-3,-,15,TGTGCCAGCAGCCCCGGGACAACGAACACCGGGGAGCTGTTTTTT,CASSPGTTNTGELFF
-,TRBJ2-1,TRBV18,TRBD1,16,TGTGCCAGCTCACCATTCGAAGGACAGGGTTTAAATGAGCAGTTCTTC,CASSPFEGQGLNEQFF
-,TRBJ1-5,TRBV10-2,TRBD1,13,TGCGCCAGCAGCCACAGGGGGAGCCAGCCCCAGCATTTT,CASSHRGSQPQHF
-,TRBJ2-2,TRBV7-6,-,11,TGTGCCAGCAGTTCCACCGGGGAGCTGTTTTTT,CASSSTGELFF
-,TRBJ2-1,TRBV12-5,-,11,TGTGCTAGTGGTTTGGGAGATGAGCAGTTCTTC,CASGLGDEQFF
-,TRBJ2-5,TRBV19,TRBD2,16,TGTGCCAGCAGTGGGGGGGTGCTCGGGGTTCGGGAGACCCAGTACTTC,CASSGGVLGVRETQYF
-,TRBJ1-2,TRBV27,-,15,TGTGCCAGCAGTCAAGAGGACTCCATACCCTATGGCTACACCTTC,CASSQEDSIPYGYTF
once,TRBJ1-2,TRBV19,TRBD1,14,TGTGCCAGTAGTCATTCAGGGGGCGCTTGGGGCTACACCTTC,CASSHSGGAWGYTF
once,TRBJ1-5,TRBV4-1,-,15,TGCGCCAGCAGCCAAGATGCGGCCCCGGGACAGCCCCAGCATTTT,CASSQDAAPGQPQHF
-,TRBJ2-1,TRBV9,TRBD1,12,TGTGCCAGCAGCGGGGCCACAGGGGTTCCGTTCTTC,CASSGATGVPFF
-,TRBJ1-2,TRBV19,-,15,TGTGCCAGCCATCCCTTACAGGGATCGGGCTATGGCTACACCTTC,CASHPLQGSGYGYTF
-,TRBJ1-3,TRBV5-5,-,13,TGTGCCAGCAGCGGCCCTCGAGGAAACACCATATATTTT,CASSGPRGNTIYF
-,TRBJ1-1,TRBV7-9,TRBD1,15,TGTGCCAGCAGCTTAGCCCGACAGGGGGAGACTGAAGCTTTCTTT,CASSLARQGETEAFF
-,TRBJ2-1,TRBV3-1/TRBV3-2,-,15,TGTGCCAGCAGCCAAGGTCTGACTAGGTCTTATGAGCAGTTCTTC,CASSQGLTRSYEQFF
-,TRBJ1-6,TRBV25-1,-,12,TGTGCCAGCAGTGATTCTCACTCGCCCCTCCACTTT,CASSDSHSPLHF
-,TRBJ2-7,TRBV27,TRBD2,13,TGTGCCAGCAGTCAAAGCGGGAGCTACGAGCAGTACTTC,CASSQSGSYEQYF
once,TRBJ1-1,TRBV12-3/TRBV12-4,-,13,TGTGCCAGCAGTTTATGGGGGGGCACTGAAGCTTTCTTT,CASSLWGGTEAFF
-,TRBJ2-3,TRBV3-1/TRBV3-2,-,15,TGTGCCAGCAGCCAAGAGCTGGCGCGGACAGATACGCAGTATTTT,CASSQELARTDTQYF
-,TRBJ1-1,TRBV6-6,-,15,TGTGCCAGCAGTGTCTTTGGCAGCCGCAACACTGAAGCTTTCTTT,CASSVFGSRNTEAFF
-,TRBJ1-3,TRBV10-3,-,14,TGTGCCATCAGTGAGTCTCCCCGGGACCAAAGCTTCTATTTT,CAISESPRDQSFYF
-,TRBJ1-1,TRBV11-2,TRBD1,15,TGTGCCAGCAGCTTAGACGGGAGGGACAGGTTGCGGGCTTTCTTT,CASSLDGRDRLRAFF